This TCR beta chain was sequenced in a study of T cell responses to AZD1222 COVID-19 vaccine (dated by TCRdb to the early 2020s). Some background on the complete study: A total of about 240 trial participants underwent TCR sequencing, of whom nearly 210 received two doses of AZD1222 and some 25 received two doses of the MenACWY control vaccine. Enrollment into the trials was organized by age into subgroups of 18-55, 56-69 and 70-plus years, and those subgroups contained roughly 140, 27 and 60 TCR-sequenced participants, respectively. Study-wide conclusions, independent of this receptor: Conclusions about previously exposed vaccinees were limited because only six AZD1222 recipients were SARS-CoV-2 seropositive at baseline. Nearly half of unique spike-specific TCRs reportedly recognized epitopes outside regions mutated in the B.1.351 and B.1.1.7 variants. After two AZD1222 doses, both the breadth and the depth of spike-specific TCRs were significantly higher than at day 0 and than in MenACWY recipients. Most participants were white British and females outnumbered males, and the authors suggested that clonal diversity may have been underestimated. The 56-69-year group was small, and its depth increase did not reach significance, likely because of low power. Because no samples from the day 14 peak response were available, repertoires could be characterized only after the peak T cell response. The vaccine-associated CD4 TCRs covered the entire spike protein, and the dominant responses fell in regions 160-218 and 743-854.

Sample time point, as interpreted from the label and publication: about 28 days (+/-7) after the second vaccine dose. AZD1222 recipients given second doses at about 4 weeks or at about 12 weeks were pooled, since spike-specific TCR depth and breadth were not found to differ between the two schedules. The vaccinee samples were drawn from two UK trials, COV001 and COV002, one of which was a single-blind randomized controlled phase 2/3 trial testing AZD1222 (ChAdOx1 nCoV-19) in healthy adults. Trial participant PBMC samples were collected at day 0 and day 28 after the second dose for TCRbeta chain sequencing. With regard to this clone: The target of this receptor is not known. No clone much larger than this one lies a single base away; base qualities are absent.

The CDR3 regions of human TCRbeta chains were analyzed by immunosequencing. From the authors' description of their analysis: Repertoire TCRs were checked for matches against a reference library of SARS-CoV-2-specific TCRs that had been generated using the MIRA antigen-specificity platform. Breadth meant the fraction of unique TCRs that were SARS-CoV-2-associated, whereas depth meant the fraction of total T cells that were SARS-CoV-2-associated. Using the MIRA data, each spike-specific TCR was assigned both to the spike region to which the TCR was reactive and to a CD4 or CD8 class. Log10-transformed breadth and depth values were compared by one-way ANOVA with Sidak's multiple comparisons tests. TCRdb obtained this table from immuneACCESS and retained in-frame rearrangements with V and J assigned. These tables miss some clones; where compared with another copy, unresolved V genes account for less than half of the shortfall, and the remainder is unexplained. For V, J and clone size, that table is used; D and trimming come from the DNA. The sample table holds about 77,000 clones, of which more than 85% were seen once. The ten most abundant clones make up around 5.1% of the sample.

Reading from cysteine to phenylalanine, the CDR3 counts 14 amino acids. Solely the CDR3 DNA is kept, with 42 bases framed from the first base. Trimmed from V: 5 bases; trimmed from J: 4 bases; junction bases lacking a gene match: 5. The germline V gene (reference sequence) specifies LNHDA as CDR1 and SQIVND as CDR2. This sequence was found in an adult who received the AZD1222 COVID-19 vaccine. Sample: peripheral blood, taken 28 days after the second AZD1222 dose. The rearrangement joined TRBV19 to TRBJ2-1, with 7 middle bases fitting TRBD2. DNA sequence: TGTGCCAGTAGTTGGGGGGGACTATACAATGAGCAGTTCTTC. Translated, this gives CASSWGGLYNEQFF.